What follows describes a single TCR beta chain. As yet, its antigen is unknown. Once obtained from cultured CD4+ T cells, the DNA was sequenced using the Oncomine TCR Beta short-read assay. Cultured CD4+ T cells yielded the extracted genomic DNA. In TCRdb, the PCR reads were re-called with MiXCR into one record per CDR3 protein. The repertoire includes around 20,000 distinct CDR3 sequences, about 44% of them detected once, and about 6.3% sits in the top ten. These data come from a study of vaccination and CD4 T cells after COVID-19. About the study: Overlapping SARS-CoV-2, HCoV-NL63, HCoV-OC43 and HCoV-229E spike peptides stimulated the cells.

The length of the CDR3 is 15 residues. Germline CDR1 is MNHEY and CDR2 is SVGEGT. With 6 bases clipped from V and 5 bases from J, the junction kept 8 bases outside the gene matches. The sample's treatment: roughly ten-day PBMC culture with coronavirus spike peptide pools or control peptides (ViraFEST assay). Positive SARS-CoV-2 PCR tests in convalescent patients dated from March to December 2020, pre-Alpha, Beta and Delta. The authors replaced half the medium with fresh IL-2 medium on days 3 and 7. The chain carries TRBV6-2 or TRBV6-3 and TRBJ2-3; 10 nucleotides align to TRBD2. The receptor's source is a human donor who had recovered from COVID-19. The starting material was CD4+ T cells from blood, cultured in vitro, obtained before SARS-CoV-2 vaccination. CDR3: CASRTAGGPGDTQYF. In nucleotides, the CDR3 is TGTGCCAGCAGGACAGCGGGAGGGCCGGGAGATACGCAGTATTTT.